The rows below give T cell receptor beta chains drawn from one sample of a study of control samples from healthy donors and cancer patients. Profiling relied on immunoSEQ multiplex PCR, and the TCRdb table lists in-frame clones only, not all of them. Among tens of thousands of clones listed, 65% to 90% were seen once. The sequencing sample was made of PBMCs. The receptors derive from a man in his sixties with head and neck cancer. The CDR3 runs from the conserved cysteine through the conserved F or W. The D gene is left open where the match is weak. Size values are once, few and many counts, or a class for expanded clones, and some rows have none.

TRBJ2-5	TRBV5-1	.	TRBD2	CASSLAGREETQYF	TGCGCCAGCAGCTTGGCCGGGAGGGAAGAGACCCAGTACTTC
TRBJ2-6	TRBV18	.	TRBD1	CASSPLTGTGEASGANVLTF	TGTGCCAGCTCTCCCCTGACCGGGACAGGGGAGGCATCTGGGGCCAACGTCCTGACTTTC
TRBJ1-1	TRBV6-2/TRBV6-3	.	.	CASSPPLVPANTEAFF	TGTGCCAGCAGCCCTCCCCTGGTCCCGGCCAACACTGAAGCTTTCTTT
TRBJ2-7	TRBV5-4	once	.	CASSLVGRPHEQYF	TGTGCCAGCAGCTTGGTTGGGAGACCCCACGAGCAGTACTTC
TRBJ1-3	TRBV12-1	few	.	CASSPKGCCSGNTIYF	TGTGCCAGCAGCCCCAAGGGTTGCTGCTCTGGAAACACCATATATTTT
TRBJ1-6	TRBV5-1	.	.	CASSLQVRDNSPLHF	TGCGCCAGCAGCCTGCAAGTCAGGGATAATTCACCCCTCCACTTT
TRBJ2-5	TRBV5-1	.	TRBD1	CASSLGTGYQETQYF	TGCGCCAGCAGCTTGGGGACAGGGTACCAAGAGACCCAGTACTTC
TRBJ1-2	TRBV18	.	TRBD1	CASSPGTGGSYGYTF	TGTGCCAGCTCACCCGGGACAGGGGGGAGCTATGGCTACACCTTC
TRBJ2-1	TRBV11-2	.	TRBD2	CASSLGALLAGGIDEQFF	TGTGCCAGCAGCCTAGGGGCCCTACTAGCGGGAGGTATCGATGAGCAGTTCTTC
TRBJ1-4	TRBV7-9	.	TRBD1	CASSLALQGAGEKLFF	TGTGCCAGCAGCTTAGCCCTACAGGGGGCAGGGGAAAAACTGTTTTTT
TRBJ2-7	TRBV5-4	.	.	CASSSHYSYEQYF	TGTGCCAGCAGCTCCCATTACTCCTACGAGCAGTACTTC
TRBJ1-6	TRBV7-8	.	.	CASSLRPGPLHF	TGTGCCAGCAGCTTAAGACCGGGCCCCCTCCACTTT
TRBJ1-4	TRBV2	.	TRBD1	CASRVQGRNEKLFF	TGTGCCAGCAGGGTACAGGGGCGGAATGAAAAACTGTTTTTT
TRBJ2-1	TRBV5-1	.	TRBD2	CASSLVPLAGNEQFF	TGCGCCAGCAGCTTGGTTCCCCTAGCGGGAAATGAGCAGTTCTTC
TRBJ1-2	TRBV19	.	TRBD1	CASSPTGEYGYTF	TGTGCCAGTAGTCCGACAGGGGAGTATGGCTACACCTTC
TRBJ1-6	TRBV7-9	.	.	CASSAPAASNSPLHF	TGTGCCAGCAGCGCCCCAGCAGCCTCAAATTCACCCCTCCACTTT
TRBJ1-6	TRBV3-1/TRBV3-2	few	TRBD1	CASSSTGAQPLHF	TGTGCCAGCAGTTCGACAGGGGCCCAACCCCTCCACTTT
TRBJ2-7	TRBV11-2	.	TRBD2	CASSLGGSYEQYF	TGTGCCAGCAGCTTGGGGGGGTCCTACGAGCAGTACTTC
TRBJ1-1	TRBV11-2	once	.	CASSPGRNTEAFF	TGTGCCAGCAGCCCCGGGAGGAACACTGAAGCTTTCTTT
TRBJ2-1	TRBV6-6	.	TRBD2	CASSLGTSVGWFF	TGTGCCAGCAGCCTCGGGACTAGTGTCGGGTGGTTCTTC
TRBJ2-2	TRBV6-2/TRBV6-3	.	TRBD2	CASSFTSGSGAGELFF	TGTGCCAGCAGTTTTACGAGCGGGAGCGGGGCCGGGGAGCTGTTTTTT
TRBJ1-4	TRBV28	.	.	CASSSPRKLFF	TGTGCCAGCAGTTCTCCGCGAAAACTGTTTTTT
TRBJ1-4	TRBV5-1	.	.	CASSLTGWANEKLFF	TGCGCCAGCAGCTTAACAGGGTGGGCTAATGAAAAACTGTTTTTT
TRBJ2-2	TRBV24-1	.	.	CATSDPGGANTGELFF	TGTGCCACCAGTGACCCCGGGGGTGCGAACACCGGGGAGCTGTTTTTT
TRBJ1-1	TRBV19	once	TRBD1	CASSQGANTEAFF	TGTGCCAGTAGTCAGGGGGCGAACACTGAAGCTTTCTTT
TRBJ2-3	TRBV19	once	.	CASRPAGTDTQYF	TGTGCCAGTAGACCCGCGGGCACAGATACGCAGTATTTT